These 31 T cell receptor beta chains originate from one sample sequenced in a study of OX40 agonist ivuxolimab in advanced cancers. Clones were sequenced by immunoSEQ multiplex PCR, and TCRdb holds only the in-frame ones, with some missing. Of approximately 100,000 clones detected, about nine tenths appear once; the ten largest clones hold over 0.3%. The specimen comprised CD4+ or CD8+ T cells sorted from blood, sampled in a trial of the OX40 agonist ivuxolimab. The receptors shown here come from an adult with an advanced solid tumor such as melanoma, head and neck, liver or kidney cancer.

The gene calls are TRBV19 and TRBJ1-5; tentative D call: TRBD1 (6 bases). V lost 4 bases, J lost 13 bases, and 17 bases lay in between. The CDR3 loop spans 13 amino acids. Per germline, CDR1 LNHDA and CDR2 SQIVND (reference sequence). In nucleotides, the CDR3 is TGTGCCAGTAGTAACAGGGTAGGGGATTCACAGCATTTT. Amino acids: CASSNRVGDSQHF.

The chain has TRBV27 and TRBJ2-7, with 14 positions matching TRBD2. The CDR3 spans 18 residues. Trimming at V came to 2 bases and at J to 3 bases, leaving 9 bases not matched to a gene. Germline V gene lookup returns CDR1 MNHEY and CDR2 SMNVEV (reference sequence). CDR3 sequence (DNA): TGTGCCAGCAGTTTAAGCCGCGGACTAGCGGGGGGCGGCTACGAGCAGTACTTC. Translating it yields CASSLSRGLAGGGYEQYF.

V and J are TRBV6-7 and TRBJ2-5, with a possible D match to TRBD2 (6 bases). TRBV6-7 has ORF status, its function being uncertain. V lost 8 bases and J 1 base, leaving 8 bases between the germline ends. The CDR3 has 12 amino acids. The CDR3 coding sequence is TGTGCCAGCCTGGGGGGCCAAGAGACCCAGTACTTC. The encoded protein is CASLGGQETQYF.

V gene TRBV7-9 combines with J gene TRBJ2-1; 7 positions agree with TRBD1. CDR1 SEHNR and CDR2 FQNEAQ come from the germline V gene (reference sequence). CDR3 length: 15 residues. V dropped 5 bases and J dropped 6; count of bases not matched to a gene: 10. The CDR3 loop is CASSHRQGVLNEQFF. In DNA form, the CDR3 reads TGTGCCAGCAGCCATCGACAGGGAGTACTCAATGAGCAGTTCTTC.

V usage is TRBV7-8 and J usage is TRBJ1-3, with 8 nucleotides matching TRBD1. The CDR3 spans 14 residues. With V trimmed by 5 bases and J by 4 bases, 4 bases remained unmatched. Germline CDR1 and CDR2: SGHVS and FQNEAQ. CDR3 nucleotides: TGTGCCAGCAGCATACAGGGGGAAGGAAACACCATATATTTT. This sequence encodes CASSIQGEGNTIYF.

The J gene is TRBJ1-5, the V gene TRBV5-1; no clear D. This CDR3 region has 10 residues. Germline V CDR1 and CDR2: SGHRS, YFSETQ. V was trimmed by 2 bases and J by 7 bases, leaving 1 base between them. DNA for the CDR3: TGCGCCAGCAGCTTCCAGCCCCAGCATTTT. Translating gives CASSFQPQHF. The full variable domain, in which reference TRBV5-1 and TRBJ1-5 provide the parts outside the CDR3, is KAGVTQTPRYLIKTRGQQVTLSCSPISGHRSVSWYQQTPGQGLQFLFEYFSETQRNKGNFPGRFSGRQFSNSRSEMNVSTLELGDSALYLCASSFQPQHFGDGTRLSIL.

This clone was seen ten or more times. The rearrangement joins TRBV6-1 to TRBJ1-5, with D perhaps TRBD1 (5 bases). Germline lookup yields CDR1 MNHNS and CDR2 SASEGT. The V end was cut by 0 bases, the J end by 3 bases, with 9 bases between. The CDR3 consists of 15 residues. In DNA form, the CDR3 reads TGTGCCAGCAGTGAAGCCGGGACGTACAATCAGCCCCAGCATTTT. The encoded protein is CASSEAGTYNQPQHF.

The rearrangement joins TRBV18 to TRBJ2-5; 8 bases align to TRBD1. This CDR3 has 14 residues. V dropped 3 bases and J dropped 5; count of bases not matched to a gene: 5. Per germline, CDR1 KGHSH and CDR2 LQKENI. CDR3 nucleotide sequence: TGTGCCAGCTCACCGGACAGGGTTCGGGAGACCCAGTACTTC. Amino acids: CASSPDRVRETQYF.

The DNA for the CDR3 is TGTGCCAGCAGCTTAGGAGCGGGGGCCCCCTACGAGCAGTACTTC. Encoded protein: CASSLGAGAPYEQYF. V gene TRBV7-2 combines with J gene TRBJ2-7; 8 bases agree with TRBD2. J lost 2 bases, V lost 1 base, and 4 bases had no gene match. Germline V gene data show CDR1 as SGHTA and CDR2 as FQGNSA. The CDR3 extends over 15 amino acids.

The chain combines TRBV10-3 with TRBJ2-2; perhaps TRBD2 as D (5 bases). V was shortened by 7 bases and J by 1 base, with 7 bases between the two germline ends. CDR3 length: 13 residues. The germline CDR1 and CDR2 sequences are ENHRY and SYGVKD. In DNA, the CDR3 is TGTGCCATCAAAGAGGGGAACACCGGGGAGCTGTTTTTT. Translating it yields CAIKEGNTGELFF.

The chain employs TRBV28 and TRBJ2-3; 8 bases are shared with TRBD2. V dropped 6 bases and J dropped 1; count of bases not matched to a gene: 6. Germline V gene sequence: CDR1 MDHEN, CDR2 SYDVKM. CDR3 length: 15 residues. In nucleotides, the CDR3 is TGTGCCAGCAGGGGCACTAGCGGCCGCACAGATACGCAGTATTTT. This encodes CASRGTSGRTDTQYF.

The gene calls are TRBV5-6 and TRBJ2-6, with D possibly TRBD1 on 6 matching bases. V was pared by 5 bases and J by 3 bases, with 12 bases between. This CDR3 has 15 amino acids. Germline CDR1 reads SGHDT; CDR2 reads YYEEEE. The CDR3 loop reads CASRIGGLGANVLTF. The CDR3 DNA reads as TGTGCCAGCAGGATAGGGGGTCTTGGGGCCAACGTCCTGACTTTC.

This clone was found once. This chain connects TRBV7-2 to TRBJ2-7, with D possibly matching TRBD2 (6 bases). V was cut by 5 bases and J by 7 bases, with 15 bases left in between. The CDR3 is 13 residues long. In germline, CDR1 is SGHTA, CDR2 FQGNSA. The CDR3 DNA reads as TGTGCCAGCAGCCCTGGCAGGGCGGGGGAGCAGTACTTC. Protein product: CASSPGRAGEQYF. Complete variable domain (other parts from reference TRBV7-2 and TRBJ2-7): GAGVSQSPSNKVTEKGKDVELRCDPISGHTALYWYRQSLGQGLEFLIYFQGNSAPDKSGLPSDRFSAERTGGSVSTLTIQRTQQEDSAVYLCASSPGRAGEQYFGPGTRLTVT.

The chain uses TRBV7-7 and TRBJ2-6; no clear D. With 6 bases removed from V and 1 base from J, the gap between germline ends came to 10 bases. Germline V gives CDR1 SSHAT, CDR2 FNYEAQ (reference sequence). The CDR3 sequence is 15 residues long. CDR3 coding DNA: TGTGCCAGCAGTCCCGTCCTATCTGGGGCCAACGTCCTGACTTTC. Amino acid sequence: CASSPVLSGANVLTF.

The V call is TRBV2, the J call TRBJ2-1; no definite D call. V was clipped by 1 base and J by 11 bases, with 6 bases between them. This CDR3 region has 11 residues. CDR1 and CDR2 (germline): SNHLY, FYNNEI. The CDR3 loop is CASSEERKQFF. Here the CDR3 DNA reads TGTGCCAGCAGTGAAGAGCGAAAGCAGTTCTTC.

This clone was seen once. The V call is TRBV25-1, the J call TRBJ2-5, with TRBD1 as a possible D gene (5 bases). The CDR3 runs to 14 residues. Trimming left V 1 base short and J 5 bases short, with 11 bases between. Germline assignment: CDR1 MGHDK and CDR2 SYGVNS. The CDR3 bases are TGTGCCAGCAGTGAATCAAACAGGCCGGAGACCCAGTACTTC. Translated: CASSESNRPETQYF. Together with reference TRBV25-1 and TRBJ2-5, the CDR3 gives the full variable domain: EADIYQTPRYLVIGTGKKITLECSQTMGHDKMYWYQQDPGMELHLIHYSYGVNSTEKGDLSSESTVSRIRTEHFPLTLESARPSHTSQYLCASSESNRPETQYFGPGTRLLVL.

This clone was seen once. This rearrangement joins TRBV5-6 to TRBJ2-1; TRBD2 agrees at 11 bases. The V gene end was trimmed by 5 bases and the J gene end by 6 bases; junction bases not matched to a gene: 10. CDR1 is SGHDT, CDR2 YYEEEE, per germline. The CDR3 consists of 16 residues. As DNA, the CDR3 is TGTGCCAGCAGTTTCAGGGCGCTAGCGGGAGGCAATGAGCAGTTCTTC. Translating gives CASSFRALAGGNEQFF.

The gene calls are TRBV6-6 and TRBJ1-2, with 8 bases aligning to TRBD1. The CDR3 covers 13 residues. Germline V gene sequence: CDR1 MNHNY, CDR2 SVGAGI (reference sequence). V trimming: 5 bases; J trimming: 5 bases; junction bases outside the gene matches: 4. CDR3 in DNA: TGTGCCAGCAGTCCACAGGGGGTTTATGGCTACACCTTC. Amino acid sequence: CASSPQGVYGYTF.

This clone was seen a few times. The chain recombines TRBV5-1 with TRBJ1-2; D is ambiguous. Germline V gene sequence: CDR1 SGHRS, CDR2 YFSETQ. Trimming took off 0 bases at V and 6 bases at J, with 9 bases between the two ends. The CDR3 sequence is 13 residues long. The CDR3 sequence: CASSLAAGDGYTF. The CDR3 coding sequence is TGCGCCAGCAGCTTGGCGGCCGGGGATGGCTACACCTTC. Together with reference TRBV5-1 and TRBJ1-2, the CDR3 gives the full variable domain: KAGVTQTPRYLIKTRGQQVTLSCSPISGHRSVSWYQQTPGQGLQFLFEYFSETQRNKGNFPGRFSGRQFSNSRSEMNVSTLELGDSALYLCASSLAAGDGYTFGSGTRLTVV.

The J gene is TRBJ2-2, the V gene TRBV6-5; no clear D. CDR1 and CDR2 from the germline V gene are MNHEY and SVGAGI. The CDR3 sequence is 15 residues long. Trimming took 6 bases from V and 0 from J, leaving 11 bases between them. CDR3 in DNA: TGTGCCAGCAGCCGAGACCTAGCGAACACCGGGGAGCTGTTTTTT. Protein: CASSRDLANTGELFF.

J is TRBJ2-7 and V is TRBV14; no reliable D call. The V end was cut by 4 bases, the J end by 3 bases, with 16 bases between. This CDR3 region has 15 residues. The germline V gene encodes CDR1 SGHDN and CDR2 FVKESK. In nucleotides, the CDR3 is TGTGCCAGCAGCCCCTTTGGAGCAGGTAGCTACGAGCAGTACTTC. Its translation: CASSPFGAGSYEQYF. Based on the CDR3 plus reference TRBV14 and TRBJ2-7, the full variable domain is EAGVTQFPSHSVIEKGQTVTLRCDPISGHDNLYWYRRVMGKEIKFLLHFVKESKQDESGMPNNRFLAERTGGTYSTLKVQPAELEDSGVYFCASSPFGAGSYEQYFGPGTRLTVT.

The rearrangement links TRBV19 to TRBJ2-1, with D possibly being TRBD1 or TRBD2 (5 bases each). Per the germline V gene, CDR1 is LNHDA and CDR2 is SQIVND (reference sequence). V was clipped by 2 bases and J by 9 bases, with 11 bases between them. The CDR3 totals 13 residues. For the CDR3, the DNA is TGTGCCAGTAGTATATCCTCAGGGAGTGAGCAGTTCTTC. As protein: CASSISSGSEQFF.

The V call is TRBV5-4, the J call TRBJ2-3; D gene uncertain. V was cut by 0 bases and J by 0 bases, with 11 bases left in between. There are 16 residues in the CDR3. Germline V CDR1 and CDR2: SGHNT, YYREEE (reference sequence). The CDR3 loop reads CASSLAASTSTDTQYF. CDR3 in DNA: TGTGCCAGCAGCTTGGCGGCTTCTACTAGCACAGATACGCAGTATTTT.

The J gene is TRBJ2-7, the V gene TRBV7-2; 7 bases match TRBD2. Trimming took 1 base from V and 4 from J; bases not matched to a gene: 4. Germline V gene sequence: CDR1 SGHTA, CDR2 FQGNSA. The CDR3 has 14 residues. DNA for the CDR3: TGTGCCAGCAGCTTAGGCGGCGGGAGTTACGAGCAGTACTTC. Translation gives CASSLGGGSYEQYF. Supplemented by reference TRBV7-2 and TRBJ2-7, the full variable domain reads GAGVSQSPSNKVTEKGKDVELRCDPISGHTALYWYRQSLGQGLEFLIYFQGNSAPDKSGLPSDRFSAERTGGSVSTLTIQRTQQEDSAVYLCASSLGGGSYEQYFGPGTRLTVT.

The chain employs TRBV5-5 and TRBJ2-1, with TRBD2 matching over 11 bases. The J segment lost 3 bases and the V segment lost 3 bases, leaving 2 bases of the junction unmatched. Germline assignment: CDR1 SGHKS and CDR2 YYEKEE (reference sequence). CDR3 length equals 15 residues. The CDR3 here is CASSSTSGNYNEQFF. As DNA, the CDR3 is TGTGCCAGCAGCTCGACTAGCGGGAACTACAATGAGCAGTTCTTC.

V gene TRBV4-1 combines with J gene TRBJ1-2, with D possibly TRBD1 on 6 matching bases. Germline CDR1 is MGHRA and CDR2 is YSYEKL. V shed 5 bases and J shed 0 bases, with 13 bases lying between them. The CDR3 contains 15 residues. The CDR3 reads CASSSRRGSNYGYTF. In nucleotides, the CDR3 is TGCGCCAGCAGCTCCAGGAGGGGGTCTAACTATGGCTACACCTTC.

This rearrangement joins TRBV27 to TRBJ1-2, with a weak D call TRBD1 (6 bases). The CDR3 has 15 residues. V shed 5 bases and J shed 3 bases, with 16 bases lying between them. Germline values: CDR1 MNHEY, CDR2 SMNVEV (reference sequence). For the CDR3, the DNA is TGTGCCAGCAGTCCCCAGGGGCACTTTGACTATGGCTACACCTTC. As protein: CASSPQGHFDYGYTF.

This rearrangement joins TRBV5-5 to TRBJ2-1; D is unresolved. Germline CDR1 reads SGHKS; CDR2 reads YYEKEE (reference sequence). V was trimmed by 0 bases and J by 7 bases, leaving 17 bases between them. This CDR3 contains 16 residues. DNA for the CDR3: TGTGCCAGCAGCTTGGGGCCGGGCCCCCCGCAAAATGAGCAGTTCTTC. Translated: CASSLGPGPPQNEQFF. The variable domain in full, with the rest retrieved from reference TRBV5-5 and TRBJ2-1, is DAGVTQSPTHLIKTRGQQVTLRCSPISGHKSVSWYQQVLGQGPQFIFQYYEKEERGRGNFPDRFSARQFPNYSSELNVNALLLGDSALYLCASSLGPGPPQNEQFFGPGTRLTVL.

This chain connects TRBV7-6 to TRBJ2-3, with TRBD1 as a possible D gene (6 bases). Trimming pared 5 bases from V and 4 bases from J, leaving 10 bases between. Per the germline V gene, CDR1 is SGHVS and CDR2 is FNYEAQ. The CDR3 has 13 amino acids. The CDR3 DNA follows: TGTGCCAGCAGCCGGGACATCCCAGATACGCAGTATTTT. It is translated as CASSRDIPDTQYF.

The chain has TRBV21-1 and TRBJ1-2. TRBV21-1 is tagged as a pseudogene. CDR3 length: 15 amino acids. The DNA for the CDR3 is TGTGCCAGTCCTCCTAAGGGCGATTTTTTCTATGGCTACACCTTC. Its translation: CASPPKGDFFYGYTF.

About this clone itself: Other DNA sequences in the same sample also yield this CDR3. This chain links TRBV6-5 with TRBJ1-2, with a possible D match to TRBD1 (6 bases). The V gene lost 6 bases and the J gene lost 3 bases, with 11 bases spanning the gap. Germline V gives CDR1 MNHEY, CDR2 SVGAGI. The CDR3 is 13 residues long. The CDR3 region is CASSEGGYYGYTF. The CDR3 DNA reads as TGTGCCAGCAGCGAGGGGGGGTACTATGGCTACACCTTC.